This T cell receptor beta chain was captured by sequencing in a study of post-analysis software for immune sequencing data. The overall study: Relapsing-remitting, secondary progressive and progressive-relapsing multiple sclerosis courses were included.

Study-wide findings and caveats: People with multiple sclerosis had a significantly lower normalized Chao1 diversity than controls did.

The authors incorporated unique molecular identifiers into the TCR beta cDNA libraries. T cells numbering roughly 1 to 10 million yielded cDNA molecules that totaled approximately 500,000. TCRdb itself ran the PCR reads through MiXCR, one entry per CDR3 protein. Among 750,000 to 900,000 distinct CDR3 sequences, about half were seen once, and the ten largest hold roughly 4.9%. About this clonotype: The antigen is undetermined.

This receptor was identified in a girl aged 5 to 17 with multiple sclerosis. The sample comprised blood.

CDR3 loop: CASSLWDSGAKNIQYF. The DNA of the CDR3 is TGTGCCAGCTCTCTCTGGGACTCTGGGGCCAAAAACATTCAGTACTTC. The V gene is TRBV7-9, the J gene TRBJ2-4; possibly TRBD2 for D (6 bases). With 8 bases removed from V and 1 base from J, the gap between germline ends came to 18 bases. The V gene's germline CDR1 is SEHNR and CDR2 FQNEAQ (reference sequence). The CDR3 has 16 amino acids.